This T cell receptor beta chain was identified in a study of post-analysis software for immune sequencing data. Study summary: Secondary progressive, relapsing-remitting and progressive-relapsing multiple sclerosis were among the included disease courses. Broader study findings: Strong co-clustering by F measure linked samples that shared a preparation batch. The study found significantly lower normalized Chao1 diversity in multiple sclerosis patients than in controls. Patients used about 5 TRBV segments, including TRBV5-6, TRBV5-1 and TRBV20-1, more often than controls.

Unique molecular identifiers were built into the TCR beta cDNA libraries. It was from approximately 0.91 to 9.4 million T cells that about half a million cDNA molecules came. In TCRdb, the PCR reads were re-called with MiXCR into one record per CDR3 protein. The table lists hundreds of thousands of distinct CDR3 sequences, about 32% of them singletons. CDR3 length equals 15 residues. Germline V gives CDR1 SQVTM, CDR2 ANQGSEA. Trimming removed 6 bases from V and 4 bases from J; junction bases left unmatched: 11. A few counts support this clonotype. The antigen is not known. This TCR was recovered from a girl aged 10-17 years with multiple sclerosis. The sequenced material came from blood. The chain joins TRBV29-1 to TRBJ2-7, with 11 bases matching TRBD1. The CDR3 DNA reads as TGCAGCGTCCGCGGGACAGGGGGGAGTTTGTACGAGCAGTACTTC. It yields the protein CSVRGTGGSLYEQYF.